The entry below gives a single T cell receptor (beta chain) sequence along with its context. In the original analysis: Reference gene primers were amplified, and this amplification served to estimate nucleated cell counts. TCRdb's table, derived via immunoSEQ multiplex PCR, lists solely in-frame clones and lacks some. V and J calls and clone size follow that table, whereas D and trimming were derived from the DNA. The sample contains roughly 100,000 clones, about 91% of which appear only once. This entry belongs to a study of blood T cell repertoires in COVID-19. Overall study: The samples span acute and convalescent COVID-19 from the United States, Italy and Spain. The cDNA or gDNA used as material had been derived from T cells, B-cell-depleted T cells, or PBMCs.

V lost 6 bases and J lost 2, with 11 bases in between. Germline V gene sequence: CDR1 MNHEY, CDR2 SVGAGI. The CDR3 is 14 residues long. The J gene is TRBJ1-5, the V gene TRBV6-5, with D uncertain. The sequencing input was peripheral blood. The TCR sequence derives from a human donor in a cohort sampled during active COVID-19. In DNA, the CDR3 is TGTGCCAGCAGCCGCTTAATAGGCAATCAGCCCCAGCATTTT. Protein: CASSRLIGNQPQHF.